This is a list of T cell receptor beta chains from one sample in a study of CD8+CD57+ T cells in acquired aplastic anemia. TCRdb independently ran MiXCR on the reads; one entry per CDR3 protein. The table includes some 140,000 distinct CDR3 sequences, around two fifths detected once. Sequences were obtained from sorted CD4+, CD8+, or CD8+CD57+ T cells (not recorded which) from PBMCs. Receptors were obtained from a human donor in good health, serving as a control. Each CDR3 is given with its conserved first and last residue. The D gene is left open where the match is weak. Clone size, where shown, is once, few, many, or a class for clones that have expanded.

cdr3_nt: TGCAGCGTTGGGGGACTACGACTAGCGGGGGAGCAGTACTTC
cdr3_aa: CSVGGLRLAGEQYF
d_call: TRBD2
j_call: TRBJ2-7
v_call: TRBV29-1
clone_size: many

cdr3_nt: TGCGCCAGCAGCGCGCTAGCTAGTACAGATACGCAGTATTTT
cdr3_aa: CASSALASTDTQYF
d_call: .
j_call: TRBJ2-3
v_call: TRBV5-1
clone_size: many

cdr3_nt: TGTGCCAGCAGGGCTGGACAGGGGGCGGATCAGCCCCAGCATTTT
cdr3_aa: CASRAGQGADQPQHF
d_call: TRBD1
j_call: TRBJ1-5
v_call: TRBV6-1
clone_size: few

cdr3_nt: TGTGCCACCAGCAGAGTCCCAGGGTTGGGCGAGCAGTACTTC
cdr3_aa: CATSRVPGLGEQYF
d_call: .
j_call: TRBJ2-7
v_call: TRBV15
clone_size: .

cdr3_nt: TGTGCCAGCAGTGAAGGTTCAAGGGTTAAGTACTTC
cdr3_aa: CASSEGSRVKYF
d_call: .
j_call: TRBJ2-4
v_call: TRBV6-1
clone_size: .

cdr3_nt: TGTGCCAGTAGTCTGTCTATGGGTGAGCAGTACTTC
cdr3_aa: CASSLSMGEQYF
d_call: .
j_call: TRBJ2-7
v_call: TRBV19
clone_size: .

cdr3_nt: TGCAGTGCTAGGCTAGCGGGAACTCTCAATGAGCAGTTCTTC
cdr3_aa: CSARLAGTLNEQFF
d_call: TRBD2
j_call: TRBJ2-1
v_call: TRBV20-1
clone_size: many

cdr3_nt: TGCAGTGCTAACCAAGATGACAGGGTAGGAGGCGGCTACACCTTC
cdr3_aa: CSANQDDRVGGGYTF
d_call: TRBD1
j_call: TRBJ1-2
v_call: TRBV20-1
clone_size: once

cdr3_nt: TGTGCCAGCCAGGGGGACAGGAAGAACACTGAGGCTTTCTTT
cdr3_aa: CASQGDRKNTEAFF
d_call: TRBD1
j_call: TRBJ1-1
v_call: TRBV2
clone_size: many

cdr3_nt: TGTGCCAGCAGTTACGACAGGGACGCTGAAGCTTTCTTT
cdr3_aa: CASSYDRDAEAFF
d_call: TRBD1
j_call: TRBJ1-1
v_call: TRBV12-3/TRBV12-4
clone_size: many

cdr3_nt: TGTGCCAGCAGACGACAGGGAATATACGCCGGGGGGCAGTACTTC
cdr3_aa: CASRRQGIYAGGQYF
d_call: .
j_call: TRBJ2-7
v_call: TRBV24-1
clone_size: .

cdr3_nt: TGTGCCAGCAGCCCCTACATGGGGCAGTTCTTC
cdr3_aa: CASSPYMGQFF
d_call: .
j_call: TRBJ2-1
v_call: TRBV7-9
clone_size: many

cdr3_nt: TGTGCCAGCAGCCCCCAGGGGTTTGGAAACACCATATATTTT
cdr3_aa: CASSPQGFGNTIYF
d_call: .
j_call: TRBJ1-3
v_call: TRBV7-2
clone_size: many

cdr3_nt: TGTGCCAGCAGCTCCGGACCCGGGGGAGGTTCACCCCTCCACTTT
cdr3_aa: CASSSGPGGGSPLHF
d_call: .
j_call: TRBJ1-6
v_call: TRBV7-2
clone_size: many

cdr3_nt: TGCGCCAGCAGCCCAGCGGGGGGCGCTTACAATGAGCAGTTCTTC
cdr3_aa: CASSPAGGAYNEQFF
d_call: TRBD2
j_call: TRBJ2-1
v_call: TRBV5-1
clone_size: .

cdr3_nt: TGTGCCACCAGTGGAGAAGAGACCCAGTACTTC
cdr3_aa: CATSGEETQYF
d_call: .
j_call: TRBJ2-5
v_call: TRBV15
clone_size: .

cdr3_nt: TGCAGTGCCCCTAATGCAGGGCTGAACACCGGGGAGCTGTTTTTT
cdr3_aa: CSAPNAGLNTGELFF
d_call: .
j_call: TRBJ2-2
v_call: TRBV20-1
clone_size: many

cdr3_nt: TGTGCCAGCAGCCAAACGCGGTCCGAGACCCAGTACTTC
cdr3_aa: CASSQTRSETQYF
d_call: .
j_call: TRBJ2-5
v_call: TRBV7-3
clone_size: .

cdr3_nt: TGTGCCAGCAGTTACTCGATGTGGACGGTTGAAGCTTTCTTT
cdr3_aa: CASSYSMWTVEAFF
d_call: .
j_call: TRBJ1-1
v_call: TRBV6-2/TRBV6-3
clone_size: many

cdr3_nt: TGTGCCACCACGGGACAACTGGACACTGAAGCTTTCTTT
cdr3_aa: CATTGQLDTEAFF
d_call: .
j_call: TRBJ1-1
v_call: TRBV2
clone_size: .

cdr3_nt: TGTGCCAGCACCCCCGGCGTGGATACGCAGTATTTT
cdr3_aa: CASTPGVDTQYF
d_call: .
j_call: TRBJ2-3
v_call: TRBV12-3/TRBV12-4
clone_size: many

cdr3_nt: TGCAGTGCTAGAGTGGCGCGCACCACAGATACGCAGTATTTT
cdr3_aa: CSARVARTTDTQYF
d_call: .
j_call: TRBJ2-3
v_call: TRBV20-1
clone_size: many

cdr3_nt: TGTGCCAGCAGCTGCAGCGGGGGGGCCACAGATACGCAGTATTTT
cdr3_aa: CASSCSGGATDTQYF
d_call: TRBD2
j_call: TRBJ2-3
v_call: TRBV11-2
clone_size: .

cdr3_nt: TGTGCCAGCAGCGGGACTCTTTCTGCTAACTATGGCTACACCTTC
cdr3_aa: CASSGTLSANYGYTF
d_call: .
j_call: TRBJ1-2
v_call: TRBV6-1
clone_size: many

cdr3_nt: TGTGCCAGCAGCTTAACGGGACAGGGTAAATCACCCCTCCACTTT
cdr3_aa: CASSLTGQGKSPLHF
d_call: TRBD1
j_call: TRBJ1-6
v_call: TRBV7-2
clone_size: many

cdr3_nt: TGTGCCAGCAGTGATCTCTTACAGGGAAACTATGGCTACACCTTC
cdr3_aa: CASSDLLQGNYGYTF
d_call: .
j_call: TRBJ1-2
v_call: TRBV2
clone_size: few

cdr3_nt: TGCGCCAGCAGCTTGGGGATCAGGGGGCGAGAAGAGACCCAGTACTTC
cdr3_aa: CASSLGIRGREETQYF
d_call: TRBD1
j_call: TRBJ2-5
v_call: TRBV5-1
clone_size: many